Below, 22 T cell receptor beta chains from the same sample are listed, as sequenced in a study of T cell repertoires in cytomegalovirus infection. TCRdb analysed the reads with MiXCR anew, one entry per CDR3 protein. Here the sample spans around 280,000 distinct CDR3 sequences, about a tenth being singletons. Material: PBMCs. The receptors were sampled from a human donor in good health (CMV status not recorded). Some clones in this sample may be carry-over from other donors' samples.

This clonotype has ten or more counts. V is TRBV27 and J is TRBJ1-1, with D possibly being TRBD1 (6 bases). The CDR3 runs to 13 residues. Germline V gene data show CDR1 as MNHEY and CDR2 as SMNVEV (reference sequence). Between the trimmed V and J ends, which lost 4 bases and 4 bases, there was a span of 10 bases. CDR3 residues: CASSSQGTTEAFF. The CDR3 nucleotides read TGTGCCAGCAGTTCCCAGGGGACCACTGAAGCTTTCTTT.

This clonotype was seen more than once but under ten times. This chain uses TRBV13 with TRBJ1-3; 8 positions agree with TRBD1. The length of the CDR3 is 16 residues. Germline-derived CDR1 and CDR2 are PRHDT and FYEKMQ (reference sequence). After removal of 5 bases from V and 3 bases from J, the junction contained 9 bases not matched to a gene. CDR3 residues: CASSDGRGLFGNTIYF. The CDR3 bases are TGTGCCAGCAGCGACGGCAGGGGGCTTTTTGGAAACACCATATATTTT.

The table lists this clonotype with many counts. An end of the junction differs from the germline gene, which may be a read error. V is TRBV7-9 and J is TRBJ1-1; no clear D gene. Germline V gene lookup returns CDR1 SEHNR and CDR2 FQNEAQ (reference sequence). The CDR3 totals 14 residues. Here the CDR3 DNA reads TGTGCCAGCAGCATAGCCCAAACGAACACTGAAGCTTTCTTT. As protein: CASSIAQTNTEAFF. The entire variable domain, with the rest obtained from reference TRBV7-9 and TRBJ1-1, is as follows: DTGVSQNPRHKITKRGQNVTFRCDPISEHNRLYWYRQTLGQGPEFLTYFQNEAQLEKSRLLSDRFSAERPKGSFSTLEIQRTEQGDSAMYLCASSIAQTNTEAFFGQGTRLTVV.

This clonotype was seen many times. The genes are TRBV4-2 and TRBJ2-7, with 7 bases that match TRBD1. Unmatched junction bases numbered 7, after V lost 0 bases and J lost 2 bases. The CDR3 runs 16 residues. Germline loops: CDR1 LGHNA, CDR2 YNFKEQ. The CDR3 DNA follows: TGTGCCAGCAGCCAAGAGGGACAGCTCCTGACCTACGAGCAGTACTTC. Its protein is CASSQEGQLLTYEQYF.

This clonotype was found many times. In DNA form, the CDR3 reads TGCAGTGCTAGCGGATGGGGGGCGGACAATGAGCAGTTCTTC. Protein: CSASGWGADNEQFF. The chain employs TRBV20-1 and TRBJ2-1, with D possibly being TRBD1 or TRBD2 (6 bases each). Germline V lookup: CDR1 DFQATT, CDR2 SNEGSKA (reference sequence). The ends were cut back, 3 bases at V and 5 bases at J, with 14 bases in the middle. The CDR3 extends over 14 amino acids.

The V gene is TRBV6-1, the J gene TRBJ2-7; 11 bases fit TRBD1. Germline V gives CDR1 MNHNS, CDR2 SASEGT. The CDR3 runs 14 residues. V gave up 7 bases and J gave up 5 bases; unmatched junction bases: 7. The CDR3 sequence: CASTRTGGYDEQYF. CDR3 coding DNA: TGTGCCAGCACTAGGACAGGGGGCTACGACGAGCAGTACTTC.

This clonotype has at least ten counts. The gene calls are TRBV10-2 and TRBJ1-1, with D tentatively TRBD1 (5 bases). Germline values: CDR1 WSHSY, CDR2 SAAADI. Trimming stripped 4 bases from V and 6 bases from J, with 6 bases between. The CDR3 is 11 amino acids. Written as DNA, the CDR3 is TGCGCCAGCAGTGTGGGGGCTGAAGCTTTCTTT. Translation: CASSVGAEAFF.

This clonotype appeared many times. The rearrangement uses TRBV2 and TRBJ1-6; D ambiguous. V was shortened by 3 bases and J by 9 bases, with 12 bases between the two germline ends. Looked up from germline, CDR1 is SNHLY and CDR2 is FYNNEI. The CDR3 runs to 14 residues. The CDR3, as DNA: TGTGCCAGCAGTGACTCGACGGAGGCTTCACCCCTCCACTTT. Its translation is CASSDSTEASPLHF.

At least ten counts were recorded for this clonotype. The V gene is TRBV5-1, the J gene TRBJ2-3, with 7 bases fitting TRBD1. Trimming at V came to 4 bases and at J to 7 bases, leaving 12 bases not matched to a gene. CDR1 is SGHRS and CDR2 is YFSETQ in the germline V gene. The CDR3 spans 15 residues. The CDR3 DNA follows: TGCGCCAGCAGCACCGAACCATTACAGGGGAATACGCAGTATTTT. Translation gives CASSTEPLQGNTQYF.

This clonotype occurred a few times. The V call is TRBV5-1, the J call TRBJ1-1; 9 nucleotides line up with TRBD1. CDR3 size: 14 residues. With 3 bases clipped from V and 4 bases from J, the junction kept 4 bases outside the gene matches. The germline V gene has CDR1 SGHRS and CDR2 YFSETQ. The CDR3 region has the DNA TGCGCCAGCAGCTCAGGACAGGGGAGCACTGAAGCTTTCTTT. As protein: CASSSGQGSTEAFF.

The chain employs TRBV4-3 and TRBJ2-2; unclear D gene. This CDR3 contains 16 residues. Germline CDR1 reads LGHNA; CDR2 reads YSLEER. The V and J ends lost 0 bases and 0 bases respectively, with 8 bases between them. The CDR3 nucleotides are TGCGCCAGCAGCCAAGAGGTCTTTTCGAACACCGGGGAGCTGTTTTTT. This translates into CASSQEVFSNTGELFF.

This clonotype has ten or more counts. The gene calls are TRBV29-1 and TRBJ2-6; TRBD1 matches 7 bases. This CDR3 comprises 19 residues. J was trimmed by 0 bases and V by 6 bases; bases with no gene match: 17. Germline values: CDR1 SQVTM, CDR2 ANQGSEA. The CDR3, as DNA: TGCAGCGTCGTCGGGACAGCCATACCCCTCACCTCTGGGGCCAACGTCCTGACTTTC. Translated: CSVVGTAIPLTSGANVLTF.

In its sample, this clonotype was seen many times. The chain employs TRBV7-2 and TRBJ2-1; no reliable D call. Trimming cost V 2 bases and J 0 bases, with 14 bases left between them. Germline assignment: CDR1 SGHTA and CDR2 FQGNSA. This CDR3 contains 17 residues. CDR3 DNA sequence: TGTGCCAGCAGCTTAACCGGACCGTCTAACTCCTACAATGAGCAGTTCTTC. Its protein product is CASSLTGPSNSYNEQFF.

The chain carries TRBV4-2 and TRBJ2-5, with 7 bases lining up with TRBD1. Per germline, CDR1 LGHNA and CDR2 YNFKEQ. The CDR3 is 16 amino acids. After removal of 3 bases from V and 4 bases from J, the junction contained 11 bases not matched to a gene. The CDR3 protein is CASSQSDRPLLETQYF. In nucleotides, the CDR3 is TGTGCCAGCAGCCAGTCGGACAGGCCTTTATTAGAGACCCAGTACTTC.

This clonotype occurred many times. This chain uses TRBV27 with TRBJ2-2; TRBD1 agrees at 10 bases. J lost 4 bases, V lost 5 bases, and 4 bases had no gene match. From germline, CDR1 is MNHEY and CDR2 SMNVEV (reference sequence). There are 15 residues in the CDR3. The CDR3 DNA reads TGTGCCAGCAGTCTAAGACAGGGGGCCACCGGGGAGCTGTTTTTT. It specifies CASSLRQGATGELFF.

The sample holds many counts of this clonotype. This chain connects TRBV20-1 to TRBJ1-1; 10 nucleotides line up with TRBD1. Germline loops: CDR1 DFQATT, CDR2 SNEGSKA (reference sequence). The CDR3 totals 14 residues. The J segment lost 7 bases and the V segment lost 3 bases, leaving 8 bases of the junction unmatched. CDR3 sequence reads: CSARAGQGYGEAFF. DNA of the CDR3: TGCAGTGCTAGGGCGGGACAGGGGTATGGTGAAGCTTTCTTT.

This clonotype turned up a few times. The chain links TRBV9 to TRBJ2-1; 10 positions match TRBD2. Germline assignment: CDR1 SGDLS and CDR2 YYNGEE. The CDR3 has 15 amino acids. V lost 3 bases, J lost 5 bases, and 5 bases stayed unmatched. CDR3 nucleotide sequence: TGTGCCAGCAGCGGCAGCGGGGGGGCCGACAATGAGCAGTTCTTC. Protein product: CASSGSGGADNEQFF.

This clonotype was observed many times. The V gene is TRBV7-2, the J gene TRBJ1-2; TRBD1 aligns across 9 bases. V lost 1 base to trimming and J lost 4 bases; unmatched junction nucleotides: 4. CDR1 and CDR2 from the germline V gene are SGHTA and FQGNSA. This CDR3 is 15 amino acids long. Here the CDR3 DNA reads TGTGCCAGCAGCTTAGGGACAGGGGCCTCCTATGGCTACACCTTC. Protein sequence: CASSLGTGASYGYTF.

This clonotype was recorded many times. The rearrangement links TRBV3-1 to TRBJ2-7, with 7 bases that match TRBD1. Germline V lookup: CDR1 LGHDT, CDR2 YNNKEL (reference sequence). V gave up 0 bases and J gave up 1 base; unmatched junction bases: 0. The CDR3 is made up of 14 amino acids. The chain's CDR3 is CASSQETGSYEQYF. The CDR3 coding sequence is TGTGCCAGCAGCCAAGAGACAGGGTCCTACGAGCAGTACTTC.

This clonotype was seen at least ten times. The chain couples TRBV13 to TRBJ2-5; D is perhaps TRBD2 (5 bases). Germline CDR1 reads PRHDT; CDR2 reads FYEKMQ (reference sequence). This CDR3 is 15 amino acids long. V lost 5 bases to trimming and J lost 5 bases, with 18 bases between them. Written as DNA, the CDR3 is TGTGCCAGCAGCGTCCGTGCCGGGGAAATTGAGACCCAGTACTTC. This sequence encodes CASSVRAGEIETQYF.

This clonotype was seen a few times. CDR3 sequence: CASSPSGPFNTQYF. In DNA, the CDR3 is TGTGCCAGCAGTCCTTCCGGCCCTTTCAATACGCAGTATTTT. The chain is built from TRBV28 and TRBJ2-3; D is ambiguous. V lost 5 bases to trimming and J lost 7 bases, with 16 bases between them. The CDR3 totals 14 residues. Germline V CDR1 and CDR2: MDHEN, SYDVKM.

This clonotype was picked up many times. CDR3 DNA: TGTGCCAGCAGTTACGATATAGGGTCGGGAACTGAGCAGTTCTTC. This sequence encodes CASSYDIGSGTEQFF. The chain links TRBV6-5 to TRBJ2-1, with D tentatively TRBD2 (5 bases). The CDR3 consists of 15 residues. Trimming left V 2 bases short and J 9 bases short, with 17 bases between. Germline lookup yields CDR1 MNHEY and CDR2 SVGAGI.